This T cell receptor beta chain was captured in a study of cytomegalovirus exposure and HLA in healthy donors. Study details: There were fewer than 500 genotyped donors. Of these, 81% fell in the genetic ancestry cluster associated with self-reported Caucasian donors.

Study results and limitations: An analysis done earlier found most TCR beta V segments productive about 90% or about 30% of the time. It was only CMV serostatus that was available as immune exposure information. At a 0.05 false discovery rate, a later analysis found some 17,000 TCR beta sequences to be associated with HLA alleles.

In the PCR, 60 Vbeta and 13 Jbeta primers were used. Method: immunoSEQ multiplex PCR; TCRdb's copy keeps in-frame clones and lacks some. The sample contains under 150,000 clones, nearly 80% of which appear only once. With regard to this clone: Its antigen is as yet unknown.

Germline loops: CDR1 MDHEN, CDR2 SYDVKM. CDR3 size: 13 residues. V was cut by 3 bases and J by 7 bases, with 12 bases left in between. The chain is built from TRBV28 and TRBJ1-1; D unclear. The clonotype comes from a male donor in good health and CMV-seronegative. Material for sequencing was PBMCs. CDR3 sequence (DNA): TGTGCCAGCAGTTTGATCCGGGCGGGTGAAGCTTTCTTT. The encoded protein is CASSLIRAGEAFF.